This T cell receptor beta chain was captured by sequencing in a study of T cell changes during pregnancy in multiple sclerosis. Data came from immunoSEQ multiplex PCR; TCRdb stores just in-frame clones and leaves some out. The data show tens of thousands of clones, with around 84% seen just once and 0.55% to 0.75% held by the top ten. Germline assignment: CDR1 SGHTA and CDR2 FQGNSA. CDR3 size: 14 residues. V lost 1 base, J lost 6 bases, and 12 bases lay in between. The chain employs TRBV7-2 and TRBJ1-2; D remains unclear. This TCR derives from a female donor with multiple sclerosis, enrolled in a pregnancy study. The sequencing used CD4+ T cells from peripheral blood mononuclear cells, collected before pregnancy. CDR3 sequence: CASSLGLAADGYTF. The CDR3, as DNA: TGTGCCAGCAGCTTAGGATTGGCCGCTGATGGCTACACCTTC.